This TCR beta chain was captured in a study of shared clonotypes between healthy human individuals (dated by TCRdb to 2018 to 2020). With respect to the entire study: The cohort comprised a couple of women and a few men aged 18 to 49 years. Different laboratories and diverse techniques were used to prepare libraries and sequence TCR repertoires, to increase sequencing depth and limit assay-specific biases. For each donor, three plates each were used for CD4 naive and CD4 memory, two plates were used for CD8 naive, and one plate was used for CD8 memory. Each donor's leukapheresis produced roughly between roughly 0.85 and 9.5 billion PBMCs. To estimate repertoire size and how much clonotypes are shared between individuals, the study performed deep sequencing of blood TCR repertoires from about 5 healthy adults.

Using the deep immunoSEQ assay, multiplex PCR amplified TCR CDR3 regions from genomic DNA. Genomic DNA extracted from each cell subset was distributed evenly over all wells of several immunoSEQ 96-well plates, and each plate served as one replicate. For sorted subsets, 150 to 250 ng genomic DNA, equal to 25,000 to 35,000 T cell genomes, was loaded into each replicate PCR. The purified libraries were quantified using a Qubit 3.0 fluorometer, sized with a Bioanalyzer 2100, and then quantified again using the KAPA Library Quantification kit. Every immunoSEQ 96-well plate was sequenced on a separate single-read 150-cycle Illumina NextSeq 550 flow cell. The original pipeline was this. Because the immunoSEQ output included only junctional sequences and no quality scores, the filtering could not be the same as the filtering used for full-length reads. To assign V/J genes and CDR3, sequences were annotated against IMGT germline references using PyIR, a Python wrapper for IgBLAST v1.9. Reads with weak V/J assignments (E-value above 1e-6), missing CDR3, stop codons, out-of-frame junctions, or ambiguous translated residues were removed. A V3J clonotype was defined by an identical inferred V gene, J gene, and CDR3 amino acid sequence. Percentage overlap between repertoires was computed as shared unique clonotypes divided by the size of the smaller repertoire. Repertoire richness was assessed with RTK rarefaction, the Chao1 estimator, and Recon v2.1 estimates of unobserved clonotypes. Generation probabilities for all TCRbeta clonotypes obtained by the gDNA method from a handful of donors were computed using OLGA. The table comes from immuneACCESS by way of TCRdb, which keeps in-frame sequences with V and J called. Part of the clones is missing from these tables; in studies checked, under half for an unresolved V gene and the rest for unknown reasons. V and J calls and clone size are given by that table; D and trimming were obtained from the DNA. For this sample the table gives roughly 640,000 clones, of which less than 98% were detected only once. The ten largest clones take up approximately 0.057% of the sample.

With respect to this clone: Its binding antigen is unknown. No much larger clone exists at a distance of one base, and base qualities are not known.

Healthy HIV-negative adults with no recently reported acute infections or vaccinations were included as donors. All donors were Caucasian adults living in Nashville, Tennessee, USA. CD4+ T cells were enriched by magnetic negative selection; naive cells were then positively selected on CD45RA, and the negative fraction formed the memory subset. Blood was obtained by leukapheresis, after which PBMCs were separated by Ficoll-Histopaque density gradient centrifugation and cryopreserved in liquid nitrogen vapor phase. Analytical flow cytometry was used to check the purity and quantity of every magnetically sorted T cell population. Genomic DNA was isolated from every sorted fraction and measured by UV absorbance on a Nanodrop 2000c. The CDR3 has 13 amino acids, counting the end cysteine and phenylalanine. The read is trimmed to its CDR3 DNA, 39 bases read in frame from base 1. CDR1 is given as KGHSH and CDR2 as LQKENI, both from the germline V gene. V is cut by 1 base and J by 2 bases, and the space between the germline ends is 5 bases.

Broader findings and caveats from the paper: Across a handful of donors, about 5% of naive CD4, 3% to 4% of naive CD8, under 2.5% of memory CD4, and 0.4% of memory CD8 clonotypes were shared. Incomplete sequencing was indicated by rarefaction of sorted-subset datasets, despite the large sequencing depth. Compared with non-shared clonotypes, the clonotypes found in all four sorted-subset donors had higher generation probabilities. Sampling was limited to blood, and TCR repertoires in tissue likely differ from TCR repertoires in blood. Larger estimated clonotype richness was generally found for naive subsets than for memory subsets. Because the study included a small number of donors, the genetic and exposure-history diversity represented was limited. Pairwise subsampling indicated that sequencing depth was expected to affect the degree of clonotype sharing among donors.

The TCR comes from a woman aged 25 to 39 in good health. The chain is assembled from TRBV18 and TRBJ1-1; the D gene lacks a confident call. Sequencing used naive CD4+ T cells sorted from blood. The cell subset or site tag for this specimen amounts to: CD45RA+ positively selected. The DNA sequence is given as TGTGCCAGCTCACCACTTTCCAACACTGAAGCTTTCTTT. Its coded protein is CASSPLSNTEAFF.